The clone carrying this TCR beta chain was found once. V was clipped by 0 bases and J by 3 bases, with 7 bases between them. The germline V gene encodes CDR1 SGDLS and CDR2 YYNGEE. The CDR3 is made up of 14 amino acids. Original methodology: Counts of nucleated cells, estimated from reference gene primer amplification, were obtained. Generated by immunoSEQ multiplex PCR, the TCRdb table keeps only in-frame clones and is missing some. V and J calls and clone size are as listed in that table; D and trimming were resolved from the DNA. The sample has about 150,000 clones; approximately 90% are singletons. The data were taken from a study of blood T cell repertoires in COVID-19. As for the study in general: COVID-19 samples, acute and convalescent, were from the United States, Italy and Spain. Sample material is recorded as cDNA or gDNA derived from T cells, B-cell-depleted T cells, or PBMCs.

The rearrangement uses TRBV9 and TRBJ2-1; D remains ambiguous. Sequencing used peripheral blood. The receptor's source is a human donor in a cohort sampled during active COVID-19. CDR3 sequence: CASSVGLVYNEQFF. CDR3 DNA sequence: TGTGCCAGCAGCGTAGGGCTAGTCTACAATGAGCAGTTCTTC.